This T cell receptor (beta chain) comes out of a study of OX40 agonist ivuxolimab in advanced cancers. The V end lost 7 bases, the J end lost 1 base, and 26 bases lay between the germline ends. This CDR3 is 20 amino acids long. CDR1 and CDR2 (germline): SNHLY, FYNNEI. Method: immunoSEQ multiplex PCR; TCRdb's copy keeps in-frame clones and lacks some. The sample holds 50,000 to 75,000 clones; nearly 90% are singletons and the top ten take 0.3% to 0.45%. The chain has TRBV2 and TRBJ2-6; D is possibly TRBD2 (5 bases). This receptor was obtained from an adult with an advanced solid tumor such as melanoma, head and neck, liver or kidney cancer. The sequencing used CD4+ or CD8+ T cells sorted from blood, collected in a trial of the OX40 agonist ivuxolimab. The CDR3: CASIDYQSRVRASGANVLTF. The CDR3 DNA follows: TGTGCCAGCATCGACTACCAGAGTCGGGTAAGAGCATCTGGGGCCAACGTCCTGACTTTC.